This T cell receptor (beta chain) was identified during a study of blood T cell repertoires in COVID-19 (dated by TCRdb to the early 2020s). With respect to the entire study: Samples from collaborators originated in the United States, Italy and Spain and spanned both the acute and convalescent phases of COVID-19. Nearly every sample came with metadata listing a de-identified subject ID, COVID-19 status, age in years and sex. The material from the prospective study consisted of cDNA or gDNA derived from T cells, B-cell-depleted T cells, or PBMCs. Deeply sampled blood TCRbeta repertoires from subjects exposed to, actively infected with, or recovered from COVID-19 were included in the dataset. The repertoires were released in a freely available public database meant as a resource for research on the immune response to SARS-CoV-2. Where HLA class I and class II types were available, the types were taken from metadata supplied by the sample provider, not from assay-based typing. Samples came from the ongoing ImmuneRACE study (first 160 participants) plus 1,254 subjects from 6 global collaborators.

The immunoSEQ Assay, a bias-controlled multiplex PCR, was used to amplify TCRbeta CDR3 regions from genomic DNA. As for how the authors treated the data: The number of nucleated cells in each sample was estimated by amplification of reference gene primers within the assay. To quantify the absolute abundance of each unique TCRbeta CDR3 rearrangement, sequence reads were collapsed and filtered. Productive Simpson clonality was computed per sample as the square root of Simpson's diversity index over productive rearrangements. TCRdb mirrors the immuneACCESS table, restricted to in-frame sequences. Some clones are absent from its copies; in checked studies, under half trace to an unresolved V gene, and the reason for the others is unknown. V, J and clone size are taken as reported in that table, and D and trimming were inferred from the DNA itself. This sample is represented by roughly 260,000 clones; approximately 90% of them were singletons. The ten largest clones represent 2% to 2.5% of the sample.

General study outcomes and caveats: Clinical and demographic metadata were provided uncurated, with the amount varying by source and participant.

A second Seattle source provided samples from volunteer blood donors who had recovered from COVID-19. Collaborating institutions collected whole blood in K2EDTA tubes following their own protocols. For TCRbeta analysis, collaborators shipped samples in one of three forms: frozen whole blood, isolated PBMCs, or DNA extracted from either of those sample types. In the case of this clone: No cognate antigen has been identified for it. Base qualities are not at hand, and no much larger clone is one base apart.

The sample consisted of peripheral blood. The receptor was isolated from a woman aged 35 to 49 who had recovered from COVID-19.

The sequenced DNA: TGCAGCGTTGCAGGGGTGGTAGAGACCCAGTACTTC. This yields the protein CSVAGVVETQYF. Rearrangement joined TRBV29-1 to TRBJ2-5, and perhaps TRBD1 as D gene, on 6 matching bases. CDR1 and CDR2 are drawn from the germline V gene: SQVTM, ANQGSEA. V is cut by 4 bases and J by 4 bases, and the space between the germline ends is 10 bases. The CDR3, cysteine through phenylalanine, is 12 amino acids long. The sequence is cut down to CDR3 DNA, 36 bases in frame from base 1.